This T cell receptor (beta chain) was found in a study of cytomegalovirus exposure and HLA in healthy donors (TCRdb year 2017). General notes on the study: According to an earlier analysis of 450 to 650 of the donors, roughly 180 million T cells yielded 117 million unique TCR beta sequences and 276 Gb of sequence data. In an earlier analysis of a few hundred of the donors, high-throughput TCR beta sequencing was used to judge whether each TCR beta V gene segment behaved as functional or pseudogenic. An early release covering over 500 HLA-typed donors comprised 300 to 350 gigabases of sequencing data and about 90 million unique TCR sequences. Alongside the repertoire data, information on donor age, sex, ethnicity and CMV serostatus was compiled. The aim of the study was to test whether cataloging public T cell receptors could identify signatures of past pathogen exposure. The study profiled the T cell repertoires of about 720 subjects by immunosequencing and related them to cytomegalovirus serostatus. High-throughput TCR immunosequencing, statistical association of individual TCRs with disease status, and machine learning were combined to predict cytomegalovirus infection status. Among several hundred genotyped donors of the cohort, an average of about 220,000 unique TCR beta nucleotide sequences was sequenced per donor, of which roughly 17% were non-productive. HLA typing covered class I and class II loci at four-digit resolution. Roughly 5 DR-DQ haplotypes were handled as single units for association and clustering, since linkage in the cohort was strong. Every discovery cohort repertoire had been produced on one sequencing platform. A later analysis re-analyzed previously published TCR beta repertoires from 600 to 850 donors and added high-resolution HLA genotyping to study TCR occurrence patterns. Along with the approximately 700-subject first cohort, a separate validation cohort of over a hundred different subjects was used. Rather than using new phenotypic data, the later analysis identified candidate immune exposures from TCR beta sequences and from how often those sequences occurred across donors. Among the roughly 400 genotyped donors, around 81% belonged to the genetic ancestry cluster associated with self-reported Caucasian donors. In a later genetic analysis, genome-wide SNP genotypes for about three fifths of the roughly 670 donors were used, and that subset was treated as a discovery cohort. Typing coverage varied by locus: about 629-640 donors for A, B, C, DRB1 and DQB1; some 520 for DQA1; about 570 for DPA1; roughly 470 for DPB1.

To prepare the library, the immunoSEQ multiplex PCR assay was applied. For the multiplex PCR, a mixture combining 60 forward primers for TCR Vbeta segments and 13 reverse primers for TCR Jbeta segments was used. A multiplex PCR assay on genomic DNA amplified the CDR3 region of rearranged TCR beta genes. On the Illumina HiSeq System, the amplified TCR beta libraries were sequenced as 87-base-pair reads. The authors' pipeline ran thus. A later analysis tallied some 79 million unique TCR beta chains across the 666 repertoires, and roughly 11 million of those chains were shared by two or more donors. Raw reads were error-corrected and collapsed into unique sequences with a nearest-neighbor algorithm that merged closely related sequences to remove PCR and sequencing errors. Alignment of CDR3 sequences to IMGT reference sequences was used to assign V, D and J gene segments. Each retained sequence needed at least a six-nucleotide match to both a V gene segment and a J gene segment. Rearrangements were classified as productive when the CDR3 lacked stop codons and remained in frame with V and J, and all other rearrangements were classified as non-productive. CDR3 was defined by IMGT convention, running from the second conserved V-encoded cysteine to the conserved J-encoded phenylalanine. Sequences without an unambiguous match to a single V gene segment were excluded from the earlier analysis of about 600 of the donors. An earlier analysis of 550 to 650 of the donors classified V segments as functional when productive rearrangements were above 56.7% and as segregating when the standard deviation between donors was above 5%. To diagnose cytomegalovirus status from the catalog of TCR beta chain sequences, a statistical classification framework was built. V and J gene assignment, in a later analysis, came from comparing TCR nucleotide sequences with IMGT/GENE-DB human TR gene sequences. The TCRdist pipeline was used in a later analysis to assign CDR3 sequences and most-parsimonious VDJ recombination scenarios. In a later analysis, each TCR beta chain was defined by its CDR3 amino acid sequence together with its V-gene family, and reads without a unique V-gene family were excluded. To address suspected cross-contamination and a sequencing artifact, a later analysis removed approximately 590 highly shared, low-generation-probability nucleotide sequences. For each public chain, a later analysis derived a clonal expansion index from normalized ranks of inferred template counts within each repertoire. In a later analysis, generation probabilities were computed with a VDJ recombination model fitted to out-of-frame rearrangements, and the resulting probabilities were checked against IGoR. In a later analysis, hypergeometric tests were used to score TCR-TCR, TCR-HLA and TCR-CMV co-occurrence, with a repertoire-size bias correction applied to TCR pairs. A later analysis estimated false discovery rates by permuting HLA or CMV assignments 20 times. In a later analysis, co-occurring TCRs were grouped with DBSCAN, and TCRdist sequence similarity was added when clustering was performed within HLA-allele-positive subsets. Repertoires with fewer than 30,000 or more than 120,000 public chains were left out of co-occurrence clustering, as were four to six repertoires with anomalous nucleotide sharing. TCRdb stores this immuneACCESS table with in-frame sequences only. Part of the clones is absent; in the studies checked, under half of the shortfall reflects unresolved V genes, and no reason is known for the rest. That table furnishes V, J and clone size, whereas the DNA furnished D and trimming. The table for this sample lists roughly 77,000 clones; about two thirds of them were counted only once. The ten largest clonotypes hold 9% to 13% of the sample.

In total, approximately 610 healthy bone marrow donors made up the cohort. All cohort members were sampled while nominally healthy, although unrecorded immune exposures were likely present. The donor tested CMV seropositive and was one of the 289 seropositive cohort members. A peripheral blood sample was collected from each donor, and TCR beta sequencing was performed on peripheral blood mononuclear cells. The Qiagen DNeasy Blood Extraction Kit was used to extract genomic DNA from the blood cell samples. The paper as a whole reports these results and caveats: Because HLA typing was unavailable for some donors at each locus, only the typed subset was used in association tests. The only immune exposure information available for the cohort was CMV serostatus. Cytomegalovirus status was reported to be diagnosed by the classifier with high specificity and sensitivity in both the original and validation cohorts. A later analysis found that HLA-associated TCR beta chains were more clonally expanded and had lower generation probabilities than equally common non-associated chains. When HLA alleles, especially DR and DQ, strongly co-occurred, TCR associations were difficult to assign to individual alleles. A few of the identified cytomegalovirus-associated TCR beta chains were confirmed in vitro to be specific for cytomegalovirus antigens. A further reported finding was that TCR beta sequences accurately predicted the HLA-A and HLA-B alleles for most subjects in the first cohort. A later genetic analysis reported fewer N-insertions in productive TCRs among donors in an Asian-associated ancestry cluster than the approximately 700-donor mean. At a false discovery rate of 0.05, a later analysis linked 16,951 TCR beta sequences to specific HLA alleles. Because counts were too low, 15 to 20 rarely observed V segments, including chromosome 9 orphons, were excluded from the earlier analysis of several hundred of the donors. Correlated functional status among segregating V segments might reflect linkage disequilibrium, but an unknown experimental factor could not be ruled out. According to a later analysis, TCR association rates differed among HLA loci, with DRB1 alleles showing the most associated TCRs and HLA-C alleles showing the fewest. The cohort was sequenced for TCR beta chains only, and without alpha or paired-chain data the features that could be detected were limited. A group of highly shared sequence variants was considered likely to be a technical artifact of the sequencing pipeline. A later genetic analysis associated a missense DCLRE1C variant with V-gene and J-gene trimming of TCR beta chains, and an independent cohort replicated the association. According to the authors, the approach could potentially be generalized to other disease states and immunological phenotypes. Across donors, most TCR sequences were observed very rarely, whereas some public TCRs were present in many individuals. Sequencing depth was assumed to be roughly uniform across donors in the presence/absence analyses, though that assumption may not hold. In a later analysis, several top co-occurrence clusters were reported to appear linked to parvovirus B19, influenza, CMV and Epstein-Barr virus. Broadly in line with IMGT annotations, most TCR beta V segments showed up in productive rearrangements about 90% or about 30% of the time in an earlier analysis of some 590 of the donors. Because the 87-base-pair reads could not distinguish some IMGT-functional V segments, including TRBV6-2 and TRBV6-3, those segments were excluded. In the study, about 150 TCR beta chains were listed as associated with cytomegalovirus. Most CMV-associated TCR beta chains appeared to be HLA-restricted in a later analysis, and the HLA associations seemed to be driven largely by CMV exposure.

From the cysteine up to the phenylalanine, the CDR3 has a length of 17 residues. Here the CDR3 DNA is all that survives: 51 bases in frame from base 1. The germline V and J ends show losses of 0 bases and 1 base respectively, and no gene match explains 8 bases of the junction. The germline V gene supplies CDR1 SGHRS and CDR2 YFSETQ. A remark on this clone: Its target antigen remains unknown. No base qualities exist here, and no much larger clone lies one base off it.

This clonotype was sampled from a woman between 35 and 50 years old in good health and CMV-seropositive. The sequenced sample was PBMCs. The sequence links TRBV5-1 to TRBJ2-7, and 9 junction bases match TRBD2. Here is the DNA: TGCGCCAGCAGCTTGGTTAGTAGCGGGGGCCTTTCCTACGAGCAGTACTTC. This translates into CASSLVSSGGLSYEQYF. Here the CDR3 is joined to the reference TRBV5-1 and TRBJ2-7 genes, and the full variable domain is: KAGVTQTPRYLIKTRGQQVTLSCSPISGHRSVSWYQQTPGQGLQFLFEYFSETQRNKGNFPGRFSGRQFSNSRSEMNVSTLELGDSALYLCASSLVSSGGLSYEQYFGPGTRLTVT.